The next 21 T cell receptor beta chains were all read from a single sample in a study of blood T cell repertoires in COVID-19 (dated by TCRdb to the early 2020s). The library was generated by the immunoSEQ multiplex PCR assay. As stored in TCRdb, this immuneACCESS dataset retains in-frame rearrangements with V and J assigned. A fraction of the clones does not appear; measured against another copy, unresolved V genes explain less than half of the discrepancy, and the remainder lacks a known reason. This sample comprises approximately 84,000 clones, 70% to 80% of them detected only once. The ten largest clones add up to around 5% of the sample. The sample consisted of peripheral blood. These receptors originate from a man aged 50 to 60 with active or convalescent COVID-19.

The chain uses TRBV25-1 and TRBJ2-5; tentatively, D is TRBD2 (6 bases). V was shortened by 3 bases and J by 5 bases, with 19 bases between the two germline ends. The CDR3 totals 16 residues. Germline values: CDR1 MGHDK, CDR2 SYGVNS. The CDR3 nucleotides are TGTGCCAGCAGTGACCACGGAGCTAGCGTCCGGGAGACCCAGTACTTC. It translates to CASSDHGASVRETQYF.

The V and J genes are TRBV6-5 and TRBJ1-2; 7 bases line up with TRBD1. The CDR3 runs 14 residues. CDR1 MNHEY and CDR2 SVGAGI come from the germline V gene. With V trimmed by 5 bases and J by 5 bases, 8 bases remained unmatched. The CDR3 reads CASSTRDSPYGYTF. In DNA form, the CDR3 reads TGTGCCAGCAGTACCCGGGACAGTCCTTATGGCTACACCTTC.

This clone was observed a few times. The genes are TRBV28 and TRBJ1-2; TRBD1 might be the D (6 bases). Germline V gene lookup returns CDR1 MDHEN and CDR2 SYDVKM. Trimming pared 8 bases from V and 8 bases from J, leaving 12 bases between. This CDR3 contains 11 residues. The CDR3 nucleotides are TGTGCCAGCGGGCAGGGGCAAGGCTACACCTTC. Translating gives CASGQGQGYTF.

V and J are TRBV5-6 and TRBJ2-5; a weak D match, TRBD1 (5 bases). Per the germline V gene, CDR1 is SGHDT and CDR2 is YYEEEE. The V gene lost 2 bases and the J gene lost 1 base, with 12 bases spanning the gap. The CDR3 length is 15 residues. CDR3 amino acids: CASSFFSRGQETQYF. As DNA, the CDR3 is TGTGCCAGCAGCTTCTTTAGTAGGGGCCAAGAGACCCAGTACTTC.

A word on this clone: The limits of the CDR3 on the DNA are not certain, so only TCRdb's listed CDR3 is given. The chain employs TRBV5-6 and TRBJ1-6. Per the germline V gene, CDR1 is SGHDT and CDR2 is YYEEEE. The CDR3 totals 17 residues, both ends included. This chain's CDR3 is CASSLARRAGENSPLHF.

The chain couples TRBV12-3 or TRBV12-4 to TRBJ1-1, with a weak D call TRBD1 (6 bases). CDR3 length: 13 residues. Deletions cut 7 bases from V and 1 base from J, with 10 bases between. CDR3 loop: CASTPDRNTEAFF. The CDR3 bases are TGTGCCAGCACTCCGGACAGGAACACTGAAGCTTTCTTT.

This clone occurred many times. V usage is TRBV29-1 and J usage is TRBJ1-6; 9 bases map to TRBD1. The CDR3 totals 14 residues. The V gene's germline CDR1 is SQVTM and CDR2 ANQGSEA. Unmatched junction bases numbered 9, after V lost 5 bases and J lost 10 bases. CDR3 in amino acids: CSVTAGTGSSPLHF. The DNA for the CDR3 is TGCAGCGTTACCGCCGGGACAGGGAGCTCACCCCTCCACTTT.

The table lists this clone with a count of one. This chain uses TRBV4-1 with TRBJ2-5; 8 bases line up with TRBD2. Germline V gives CDR1 MGHRA, CDR2 YSYEKL. With 11 bases clipped from V and 5 bases from J, the junction kept 13 bases outside the gene matches. This CDR3 has 14 residues. CDR3: CAPGADRGGETQYF. In DNA form, the CDR3 reads TGCGCCCCCGGGGCGGACCGGGGGGGGGAGACCCAGTACTTC.

This clone occurred once. The rearrangement links TRBV5-3 to TRBJ2-7; maybe TRBD1 (6 bases). TRBV5-3 is recorded as an ORF, its role being uncertain. The V end was cut by 5 bases, the J end by 5 bases, with 14 bases between. CDR3 length: 13 residues. Here the CDR3 reads CARRYRAVNEQYF. DNA of the CDR3: TGTGCCAGAAGATACAGGGCCGTCAACGAGCAGTACTTC.

The chain uses TRBV7-2 and TRBJ2-5; 13 bases align to TRBD2. Germline CDR1 reads SGHTA; CDR2 reads FQGNSA. The CDR3 has 15 residues. The ends lost 1 base at V and 13 bases at J; junction bases unmatched: 9. Here the CDR3 DNA reads TGTGCCAGCAGCTTAGGCGTAACTAGCGGGGGGGCTTGGTACTTC. Translated, it gives CASSLGVTSGGAWYF.

J is TRBJ2-7 and V is TRBV4-2; TRBD2 agrees at 7 bases. Germline V gene data show CDR1 as LGHNA and CDR2 as YNFKEQ. Trimming cost V 0 bases and J 4 bases; bases outside gene matches: 6. This CDR3 spans 15 amino acids. The CDR3 here is CASSQEGLGSYEQYF. The CDR3 DNA reads as TGTGCCAGCAGCCAAGAAGGACTAGGCTCTTACGAGCAGTACTTC.

The chain links TRBV5-4 to TRBJ2-1; unclear D gene. The length of the CDR3 is 16 residues. Germline values: CDR1 SGHNT, CDR2 YYREEE (reference sequence). Trimming took off 0 bases at V and 0 bases at J, with 10 bases between the two ends. CDR3 sequence (DNA): TGTGCCAGCAGCTTGGGAGGTACCAGCTCCTACAATGAGCAGTTCTTC. It codes for CASSLGGTSSYNEQFF.

This clone was observed a few times. The chain uses TRBV7-6 and TRBJ2-7; TRBD2 aligns across 14 bases. The V gene end was trimmed by 5 bases and the J gene end by 2 bases; junction bases not matched to a gene: 8. This CDR3 contains 17 residues. Germline CDR1 is SGHVS and CDR2 is FNYEAQ. CDR3 sequence: CASSTGTSGGTTYEQYF. As DNA, the CDR3 is TGTGCCAGCAGCACCGGGACTAGCGGGGGCACTACCTACGAGCAGTACTTC.

The chain uses TRBV19 and TRBJ2-7; 7 nucleotides match TRBD1. The CDR3 consists of 14 residues. J was trimmed by 2 bases and V by 4 bases; bases with no gene match: 5. The germline gives CDR1 LNHDA, CDR2 SQIVND (reference sequence). The CDR3: CASSTRTGAYEQYF. CDR3 nucleotide sequence: TGTGCCAGTAGTACTCGGACAGGAGCCTACGAGCAGTACTTC.

The rearrangement uses TRBV21-1 and TRBJ1-1; TRBD1 is taken as the D call from the table, unchecked against the DNA. TRBV21-1 is assigned pseudogene status. The CDR3 has 17 amino acids. Written as DNA, the CDR3 is TGTGCCATATACCCACACGAGGGGGCCCCATCCAGCACTGAAGCTTTCTTT. It yields the protein CAIYPHEGAPSSTEAFF.

The chain carries TRBV6-5 and TRBJ2-1; TRBD1 might be the D (5 bases). The V end was cut by 3 bases, the J end by 8 bases, with 14 bases between. Germline loops: CDR1 MNHEY, CDR2 SVGAGI. CDR3 length: 14 residues. CDR3 in amino acids: CASSYSLMGHEQFF. The CDR3 DNA reads as TGTGCCAGCAGTTATTCGCTTATGGGGCATGAGCAGTTCTTC.

V gene TRBV18 combines with J gene TRBJ2-7; perhaps TRBD1 as D (6 bases). CDR1 is KGHSH and CDR2 is LQKENI in the germline V gene. There are 14 residues in the CDR3. V gave up 1 base and J gave up 2 bases, with 9 bases separating them. The CDR3 loop is CASSPRQGPYEQYF. The CDR3 DNA sequence: TGTGCCAGCTCACCACGGCAGGGGCCCTACGAGCAGTACTTC.

V gene TRBV9 combines with J gene TRBJ2-2; 9 bases are shared with TRBD1. The ends lost 6 bases at V and 5 bases at J; junction bases unmatched: 5. The CDR3 covers 14 residues. Per germline, CDR1 SGDLS and CDR2 YYNGEE. The CDR3, as DNA: TGTGCCAGCACGGGGACAGGGTGGACCGGGGAGCTGTTTTTT. Encoded protein: CASTGTGWTGELFF.

The V call is TRBV28, the J call TRBJ2-1; weak D call: TRBD1 (5 bases). Germline V gives CDR1 MDHEN, CDR2 SYDVKM. CDR3 size: 14 residues. V dropped 3 bases and J dropped 4 bases, with 10 bases sitting between them. CDR3 region: CASSFTDSYNEQFF. The DNA of the CDR3 is TGTGCCAGCAGTTTTACCGACAGTTACAATGAGCAGTTCTTC.

This clone was counted a single time. The chain employs TRBV30 and TRBJ2-1; TRBD2 is a possible D gene (5 bases). Between the trimmed V and J ends, which lost 4 bases and 12 bases, there was a span of 16 bases. Germline-derived CDR1 and CDR2 are GTSNPN and SVGIG (reference sequence). This CDR3 is 12 amino acids long. In DNA form, the CDR3 reads TGTGCCTGGAACGGGGATTTGGTCAGGCAGTTCTTC. Amino acid sequence: CAWNGDLVRQFF.

In the case of this clone: At the DNA level, this CDR3 is encoded by other sequences in the same sample as well. The genes are TRBV5-1 and TRBJ1-3; a possible D gene is TRBD1 (5 bases). Trimming removed 2 bases at V and 0 bases at J, with 6 bases between. The CDR3 is 14 amino acids. Germline assignment: CDR1 SGHRS and CDR2 YFSETQ. The CDR3 DNA follows: TGCGCCAGCAGCTTAGACAGCTCTGGAAACACCATATATTTT. It codes for CASSLDSSGNTIYF.